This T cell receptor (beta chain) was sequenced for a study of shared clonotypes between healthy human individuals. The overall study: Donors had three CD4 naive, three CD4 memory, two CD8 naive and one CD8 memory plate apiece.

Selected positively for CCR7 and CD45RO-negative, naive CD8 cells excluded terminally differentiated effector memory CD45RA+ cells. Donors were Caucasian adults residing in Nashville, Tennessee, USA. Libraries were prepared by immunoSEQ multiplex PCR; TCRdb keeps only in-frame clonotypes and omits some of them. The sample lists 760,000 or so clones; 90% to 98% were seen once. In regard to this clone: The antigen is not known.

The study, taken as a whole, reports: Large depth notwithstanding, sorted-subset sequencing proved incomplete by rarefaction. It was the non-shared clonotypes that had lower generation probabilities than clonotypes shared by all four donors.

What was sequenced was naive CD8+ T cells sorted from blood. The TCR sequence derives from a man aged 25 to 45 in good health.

In DNA form, the CDR3 reads TGTGCCAGCAGCTTAGCCCGGGACTACCTCTACAATGAGCAGTTCTTC. Translation: CASSLARDYLYNEQFF. The chain combines TRBV11-2 with TRBJ2-1; 7 nucleotides align to TRBD2. J gave up 3 bases and V 1 base, and 6 bases lay outside the gene matches. Germline assignment: CDR1 SGHAT and CDR2 FQNNGV. The CDR3 is 16 residues long.